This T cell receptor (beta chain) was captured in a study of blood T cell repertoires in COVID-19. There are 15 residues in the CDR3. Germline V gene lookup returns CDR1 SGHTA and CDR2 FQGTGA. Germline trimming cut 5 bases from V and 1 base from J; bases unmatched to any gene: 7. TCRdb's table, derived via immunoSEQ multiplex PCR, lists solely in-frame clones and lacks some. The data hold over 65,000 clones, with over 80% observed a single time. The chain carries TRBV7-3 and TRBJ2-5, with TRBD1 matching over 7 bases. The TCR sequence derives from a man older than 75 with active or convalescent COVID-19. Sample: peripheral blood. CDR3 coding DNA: TGTGCCAGCAGCCCTCGGACAGGATTCCAAGAGACCCAGTACTTC. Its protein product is CASSPRTGFQETQYF.